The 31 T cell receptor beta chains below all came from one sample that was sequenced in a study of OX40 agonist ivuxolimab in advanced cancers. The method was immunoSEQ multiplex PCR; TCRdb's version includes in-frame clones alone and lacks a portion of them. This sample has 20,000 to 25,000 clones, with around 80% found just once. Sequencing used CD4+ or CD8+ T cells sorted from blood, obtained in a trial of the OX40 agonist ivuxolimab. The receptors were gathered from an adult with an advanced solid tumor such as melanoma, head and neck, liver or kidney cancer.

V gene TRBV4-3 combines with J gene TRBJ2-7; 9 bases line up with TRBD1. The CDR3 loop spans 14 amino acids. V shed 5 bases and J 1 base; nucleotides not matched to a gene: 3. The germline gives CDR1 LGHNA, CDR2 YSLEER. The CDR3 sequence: CASSTGTGSYEQYF. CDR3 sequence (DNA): TGCGCCAGCAGCACCGGGACAGGGTCCTACGAGCAGTACTTC.

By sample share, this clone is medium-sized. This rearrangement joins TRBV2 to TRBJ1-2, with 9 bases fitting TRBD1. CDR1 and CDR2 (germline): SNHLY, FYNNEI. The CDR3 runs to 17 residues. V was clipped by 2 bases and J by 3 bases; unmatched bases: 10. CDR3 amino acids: CASSEWSGQGKYYGYTF. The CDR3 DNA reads TGTGCCAGCAGTGAATGGTCGGGACAGGGAAAGTACTATGGCTACACCTTC.

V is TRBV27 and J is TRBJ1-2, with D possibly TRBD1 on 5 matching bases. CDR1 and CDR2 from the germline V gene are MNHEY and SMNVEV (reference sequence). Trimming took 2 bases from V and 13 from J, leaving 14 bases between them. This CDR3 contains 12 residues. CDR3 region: CASSLNSGTLTF. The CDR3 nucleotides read TGTGCCAGCAGTTTAAATTCAGGGACTCTCACCTTC.

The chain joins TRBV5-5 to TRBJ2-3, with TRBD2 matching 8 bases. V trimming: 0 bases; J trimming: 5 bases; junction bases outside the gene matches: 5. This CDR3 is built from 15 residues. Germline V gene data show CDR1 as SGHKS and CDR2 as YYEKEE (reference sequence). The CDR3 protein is CASSLEGSGVDTQYF. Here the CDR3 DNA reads TGTGCCAGCAGCTTGGAAGGTAGCGGGGTAGATACGCAGTATTTT.

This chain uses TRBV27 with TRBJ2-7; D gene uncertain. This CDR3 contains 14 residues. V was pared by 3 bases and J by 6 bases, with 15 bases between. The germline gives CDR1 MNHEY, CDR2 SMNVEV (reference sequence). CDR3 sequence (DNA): TGTGCCAGCAGTTTGGTTGACGGATCATCCGAGCAGTACTTC. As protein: CASSLVDGSSEQYF.

The CDR3 sequence is CASSRGTGSPYEQYF. In DNA form, the CDR3 reads TGCGCCAGCAGCCGGGGGACAGGGAGTCCCTACGAGCAGTACTTC. The chain joins TRBV4-3 to TRBJ2-7; TRBD1 matches at 9 bases. Germline V gene lookup returns CDR1 LGHNA and CDR2 YSLEER. This CDR3 comprises 15 residues. The junction had 6 bases not matched to a gene; V was cut back by 4 bases and J by 2 bases.

The CDR3 nucleotides are TGTGCCAGCAGCTTATCGACAGCACCGAACACTGAAGCTTTCTTT. Its protein product is CASSLSTAPNTEAFF. The genes are TRBV7-2 and TRBJ1-1; tentatively, D is TRBD1 (5 bases). CDR3 length: 15 residues. V was cut by 2 bases and J by 1 base, with 11 bases left in between. The V gene's germline CDR1 is SGHTA and CDR2 FQGNSA.

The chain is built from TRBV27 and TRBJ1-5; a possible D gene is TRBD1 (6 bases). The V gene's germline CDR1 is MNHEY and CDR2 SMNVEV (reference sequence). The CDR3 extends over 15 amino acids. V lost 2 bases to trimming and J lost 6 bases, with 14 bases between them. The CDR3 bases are TGTGCCAGCAGTTTAGGAGGGGGGCTGGGTCAGCCCCAGCATTTT. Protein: CASSLGGGLGQPQHF.

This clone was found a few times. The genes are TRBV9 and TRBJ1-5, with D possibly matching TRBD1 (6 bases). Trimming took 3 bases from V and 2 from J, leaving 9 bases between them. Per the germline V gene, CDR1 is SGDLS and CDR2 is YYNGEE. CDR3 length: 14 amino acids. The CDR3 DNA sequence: TGTGCCAGCAGCGAACAGGGCGGCAATCAGCCCCAGCATTTT. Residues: CASSEQGGNQPQHF.

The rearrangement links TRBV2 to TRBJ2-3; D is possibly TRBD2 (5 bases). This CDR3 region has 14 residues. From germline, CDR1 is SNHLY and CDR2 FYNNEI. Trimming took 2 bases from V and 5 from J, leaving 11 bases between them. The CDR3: CASSERTVQDTQYF. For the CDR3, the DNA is TGTGCCAGCAGTGAACGGACTGTCCAAGATACGCAGTATTTT. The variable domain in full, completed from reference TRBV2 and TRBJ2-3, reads EPEVTQTPSHQVTQMGQEVILRCVPISNHLYFYWYRQILGQKVEFLVSFYNNEISEKSEIFDDQFSVERPDGSNFTLKIRSTKLEDSAMYFCASSERTVQDTQYFGPGTRLTVL.

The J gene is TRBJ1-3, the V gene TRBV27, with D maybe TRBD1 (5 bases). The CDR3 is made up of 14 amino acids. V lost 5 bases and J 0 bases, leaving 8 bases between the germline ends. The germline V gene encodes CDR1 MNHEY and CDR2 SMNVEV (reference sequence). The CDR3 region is CASSRGFSGNTIYF. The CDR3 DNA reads TGTGCCAGCAGTAGGGGCTTCTCTGGAAACACCATATATTTT.

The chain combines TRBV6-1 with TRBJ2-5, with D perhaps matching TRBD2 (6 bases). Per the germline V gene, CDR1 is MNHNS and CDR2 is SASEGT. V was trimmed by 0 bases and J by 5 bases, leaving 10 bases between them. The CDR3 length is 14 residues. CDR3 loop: CASSEAGDWETQYF. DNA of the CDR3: TGTGCCAGCAGTGAAGCTGGGGACTGGGAGACCCAGTACTTC.

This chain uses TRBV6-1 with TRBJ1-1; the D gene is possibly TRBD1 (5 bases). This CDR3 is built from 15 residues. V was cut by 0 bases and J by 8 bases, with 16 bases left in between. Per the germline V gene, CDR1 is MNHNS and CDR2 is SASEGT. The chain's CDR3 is CASSEALGMNREAFF. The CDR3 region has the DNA TGTGCCAGCAGTGAAGCACTAGGAATGAACAGGGAAGCTTTCTTT.

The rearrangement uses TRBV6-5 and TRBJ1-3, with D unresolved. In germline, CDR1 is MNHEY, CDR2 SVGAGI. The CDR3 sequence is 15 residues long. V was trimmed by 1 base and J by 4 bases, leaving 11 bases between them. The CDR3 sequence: CASSYWVGSGNTIYF. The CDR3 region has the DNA TGTGCCAGCAGTTACTGGGTAGGGTCCGGAAACACCATATATTTT.

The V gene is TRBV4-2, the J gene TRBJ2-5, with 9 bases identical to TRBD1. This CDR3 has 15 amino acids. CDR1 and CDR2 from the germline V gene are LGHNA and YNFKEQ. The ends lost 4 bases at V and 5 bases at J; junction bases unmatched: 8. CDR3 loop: CASSPWTGERETQYF. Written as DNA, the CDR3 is TGTGCCAGCAGCCCGTGGACAGGGGAGAGGGAGACCCAGTACTTC.

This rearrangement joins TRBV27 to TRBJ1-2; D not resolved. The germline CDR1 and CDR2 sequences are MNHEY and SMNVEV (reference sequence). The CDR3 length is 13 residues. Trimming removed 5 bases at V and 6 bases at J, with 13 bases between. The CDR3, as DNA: TGTGCCAGCAGTCAGTCCAAGATAAATGGCTACACCTTC. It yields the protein CASSQSKINGYTF.

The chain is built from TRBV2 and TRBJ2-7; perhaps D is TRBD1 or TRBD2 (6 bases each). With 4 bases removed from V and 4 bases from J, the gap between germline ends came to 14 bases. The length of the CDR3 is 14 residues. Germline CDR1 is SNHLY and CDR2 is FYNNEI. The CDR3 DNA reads TGTGCCAGCAGTGCCCGGGGGCCGAGGTACGAGCAGTACTTC. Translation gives CASSARGPRYEQYF.

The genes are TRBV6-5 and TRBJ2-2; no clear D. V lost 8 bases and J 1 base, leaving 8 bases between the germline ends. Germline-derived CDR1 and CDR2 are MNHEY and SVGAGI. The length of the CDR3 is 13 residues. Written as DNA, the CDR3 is TGTGCCAGCGGGCCCCGGAACACCGGGGAGCTGTTTTTT. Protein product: CASGPRNTGELFF.

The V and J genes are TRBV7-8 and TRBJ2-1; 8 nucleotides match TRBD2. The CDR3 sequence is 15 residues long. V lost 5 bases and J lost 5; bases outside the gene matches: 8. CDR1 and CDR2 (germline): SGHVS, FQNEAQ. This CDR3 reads CASSLSGGGHNEQFF. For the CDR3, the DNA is TGTGCCAGCAGCCTGAGCGGGGGTGGGCACAATGAGCAGTTCTTC.

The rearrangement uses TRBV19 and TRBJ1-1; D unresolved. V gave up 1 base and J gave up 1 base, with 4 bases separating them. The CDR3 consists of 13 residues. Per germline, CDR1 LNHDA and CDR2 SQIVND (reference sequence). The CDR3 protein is CASSIAENTEAFF. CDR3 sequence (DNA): TGTGCCAGTAGTATAGCGGAGAACACTGAAGCTTTCTTT. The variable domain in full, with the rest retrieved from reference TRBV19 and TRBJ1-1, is DGGITQSPKYLFRKEGQNVTLSCEQNLNHDAMYWYRQDPGQGLRLIYYSQIVNDFQKGDIAEGYSVSREKKESFPLTVTSAQKNPTAFYLCASSIAENTEAFFGQGTRLTVV.

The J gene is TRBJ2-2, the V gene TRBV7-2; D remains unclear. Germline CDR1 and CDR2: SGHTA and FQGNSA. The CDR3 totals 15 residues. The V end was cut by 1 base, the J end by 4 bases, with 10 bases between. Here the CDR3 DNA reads TGTGCCAGCAGCTTAGTGCGGCCGGGCACCGGGGAGCTGTTTTTT. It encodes CASSLVRPGTGELFF.

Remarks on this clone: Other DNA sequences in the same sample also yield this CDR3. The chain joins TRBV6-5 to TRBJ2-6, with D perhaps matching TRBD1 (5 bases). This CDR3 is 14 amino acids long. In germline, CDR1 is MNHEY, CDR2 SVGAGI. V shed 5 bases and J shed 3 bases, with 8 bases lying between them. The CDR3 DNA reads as TGTGCCAGCAGTCCAGGGTTTGGGGCCAACGTCCTGACTTTC. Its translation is CASSPGFGANVLTF.

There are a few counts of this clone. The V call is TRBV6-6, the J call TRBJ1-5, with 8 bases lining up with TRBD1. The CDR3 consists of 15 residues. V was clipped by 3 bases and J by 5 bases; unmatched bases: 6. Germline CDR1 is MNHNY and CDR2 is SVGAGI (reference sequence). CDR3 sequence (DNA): TGTGCCAGCAGTTATAGGACAGGGAGAGATCAGCCCCAGCATTTT. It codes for CASSYRTGRDQPQHF.

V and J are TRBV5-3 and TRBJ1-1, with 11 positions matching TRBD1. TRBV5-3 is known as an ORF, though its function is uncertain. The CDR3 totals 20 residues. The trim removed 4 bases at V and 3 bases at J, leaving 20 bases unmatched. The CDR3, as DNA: TGTGCCAGAAGCGCAAAATTGGACAGGGGGCCGTCGTCGGTGGACACTGAAGCTTTCTTT. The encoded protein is CARSAKLDRGPSSVDTEAFF.

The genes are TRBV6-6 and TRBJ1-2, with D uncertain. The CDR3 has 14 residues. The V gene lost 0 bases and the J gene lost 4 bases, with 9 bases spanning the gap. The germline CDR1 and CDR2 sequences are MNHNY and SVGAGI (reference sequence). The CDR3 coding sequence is TGTGCCAGCAGTTACTCGCCGGCAGCCTATGGCTACACCTTC. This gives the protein CASSYSPAAYGYTF.

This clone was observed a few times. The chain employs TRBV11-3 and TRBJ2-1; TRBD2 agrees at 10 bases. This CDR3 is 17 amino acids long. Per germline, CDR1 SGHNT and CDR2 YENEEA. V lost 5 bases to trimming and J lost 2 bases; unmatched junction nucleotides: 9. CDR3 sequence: CASSTRTSGDTYNEQFF. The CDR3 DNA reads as TGTGCCAGCAGCACCCGGACTAGCGGAGATACCTACAATGAGCAGTTCTTC.

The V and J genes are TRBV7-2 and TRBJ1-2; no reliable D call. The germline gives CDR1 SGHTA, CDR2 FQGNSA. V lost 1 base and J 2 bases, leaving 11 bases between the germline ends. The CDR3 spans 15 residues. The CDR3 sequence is CASSLVPGSNYGYTF. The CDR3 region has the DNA TGTGCCAGCAGCTTAGTCCCTGGGTCCAACTATGGCTACACCTTC.

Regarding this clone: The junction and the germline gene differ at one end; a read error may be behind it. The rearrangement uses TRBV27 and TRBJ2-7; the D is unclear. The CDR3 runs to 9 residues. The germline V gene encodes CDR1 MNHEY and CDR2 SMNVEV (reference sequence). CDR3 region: CASKNTYHF. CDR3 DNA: TGTGCCAGCAAAAACACCTACCACTTC.

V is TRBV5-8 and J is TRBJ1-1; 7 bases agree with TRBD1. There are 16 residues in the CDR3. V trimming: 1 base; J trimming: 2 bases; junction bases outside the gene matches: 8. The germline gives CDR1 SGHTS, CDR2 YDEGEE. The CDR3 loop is CASSLFFGTANTEAFF. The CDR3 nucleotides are TGTGCCAGCAGCTTGTTCTTCGGGACAGCCAACACTGAAGCTTTCTTT.

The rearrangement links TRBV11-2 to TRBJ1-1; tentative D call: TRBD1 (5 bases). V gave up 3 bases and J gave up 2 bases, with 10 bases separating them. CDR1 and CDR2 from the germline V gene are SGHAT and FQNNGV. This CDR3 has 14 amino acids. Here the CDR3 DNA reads TGTGCCAGCAGCTTTTGGACACGAAACACTGAAGCTTTCTTT. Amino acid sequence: CASSFWTRNTEAFF.

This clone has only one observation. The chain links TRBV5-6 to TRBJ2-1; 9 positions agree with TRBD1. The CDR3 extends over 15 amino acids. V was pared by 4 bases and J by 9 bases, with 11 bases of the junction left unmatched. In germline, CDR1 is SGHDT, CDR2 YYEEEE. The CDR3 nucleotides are TGTGCCAGCAGCCCGCGACAGGGGGTCCCTACTGAGCAGTTCTTC. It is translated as CASSPRQGVPTEQFF.